What follows is one TCR beta chain and its context. Its antigen is undetermined. These data come from a study of graft-versus-host responses after intestinal transplantation. Overall study context: Induction using anti-thymocyte globulin, followed by tacrolimus and steroids for roughly 3 years, was given to all recipients.

The germline gives CDR1 LNHDA, CDR2 SQIVND (reference sequence). V shed 5 bases, J shed 3 bases, and the junction held 3 bases outside the gene matches. This CDR3 has 14 amino acids. Overall study results and limits: Detection of GvH clones occurred in recipient marrow, and some had their first appearance in ileum or blood. Allografts of patients with graft-donor T cell macrochimerism showed high graft-versus-host to host-versus-graft clone ratios. Circulating GvH clone levels at their peak were associated with HvG declines (early post-transplant).

The data were produced by immunoSEQ multiplex PCR, yet TCRdb's version contains in-frame clones alone and is incomplete. The data contain 81,000 or so clones, approximately 95% of them singletons. This receptor was taken from a human donor who was the organ donor for an intestinal transplant. Sequenced material: unstimulated CD8+ T cells sorted from spleen or lymph node cells, taken before transplant. The V gene is TRBV19, the J gene TRBJ1-1; TRBD1 matches 10 bases. The chain's CDR3 is CASSFGTGDTEAFF. The CDR3 nucleotides read TGTGCCAGTAGTTTCGGGACAGGGGACACTGAAGCTTTCTTT. Variable domain in full (rest from reference TRBV19 and TRBJ1-1): DGGITQSPKYLFRKEGQNVTLSCEQNLNHDAMYWYRQDPGQGLRLIYYSQIVNDFQKGDIAEGYSVSREKKESFPLTVTSAQKNPTAFYLCASSFGTGDTEAFFGQGTRLTVV.